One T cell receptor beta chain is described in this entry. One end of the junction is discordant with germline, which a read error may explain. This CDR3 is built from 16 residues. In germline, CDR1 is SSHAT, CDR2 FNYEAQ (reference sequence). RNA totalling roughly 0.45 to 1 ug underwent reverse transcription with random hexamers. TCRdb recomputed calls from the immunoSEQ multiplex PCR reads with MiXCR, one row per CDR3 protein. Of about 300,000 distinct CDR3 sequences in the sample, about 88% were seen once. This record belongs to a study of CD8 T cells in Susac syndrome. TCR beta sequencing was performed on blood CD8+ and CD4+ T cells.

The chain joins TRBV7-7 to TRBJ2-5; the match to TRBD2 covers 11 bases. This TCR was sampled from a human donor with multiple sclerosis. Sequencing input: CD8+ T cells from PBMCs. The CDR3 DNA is TGTGCTAGCAGCTTAGAACTAGCGGGAGCGGAGGAGACCCAGTACTTC. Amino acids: CASSLELAGAEETQYF.